This TCR beta chain was identified during a study of OX40 agonist ivuxolimab in advanced cancers. Study at large: Age averaged 60 years (range about 23 to 85), and 70% to 85% were male.

Only in-frame clones appear in the TCRdb table, and some are missing; sequencing was by immunoSEQ multiplex PCR. Of tens of thousands of clones listed, 83% are singletons. Per the germline V gene, CDR1 is SEHNR and CDR2 is FQNEAQ (reference sequence). This CDR3 spans 14 amino acids. Trimming removed 7 bases from V and 3 bases from J, with 16 bases in between. Systemic immunosuppression or a history of autoimmune disease excluded patients. The starting material was CD4+ or CD8+ T cells sorted from blood, obtained in a trial of the OX40 agonist ivuxolimab. The origin of this receptor is an adult with an advanced solid tumor such as melanoma, head and neck, liver or kidney cancer. The rearrangement uses TRBV7-9 and TRBJ2-7; the D gene is possibly TRBD1 (5 bases). CDR3 residues: CASMLTGSRYEQYF. In nucleotides, the CDR3 is TGTGCCAGCATGCTAACAGGTTCGCGCTACGAGCAGTACTTC.